A single sample is the source of the 29 T cell receptor beta chains below, sequenced in a study of shared clonotypes between healthy human individuals. Sequencing was performed with immunoSEQ multiplex PCR; in TCRdb, only in-frame clones are kept and a portion is missing. The sample shows more than 2,000,000 clones, 85% to 95% of them seen only once. The specimen sequenced was naive CD4+ T cells sorted from blood. As to subset: CD45RA+ positively selected. The receptors originated from a man aged 18 to 30 in good health.

The chain has TRBV6-6 and TRBJ1-2; 8 positions match TRBD1. The CDR3 runs 12 residues. The ends lost 8 bases at V and 7 bases at J; junction bases unmatched: 6. Germline values: CDR1 MNHNY, CDR2 SVGAGI (reference sequence). The DNA of the CDR3 is TGTGCCAGCTCTACCCAGGGGGCTGGCTACACCTTC. Protein product: CASSTQGAGYTF.

This rearrangement joins TRBV9 to TRBJ2-5; D is perhaps TRBD2 (6 bases). CDR1 SGDLS and CDR2 YYNGEE come from the germline V gene. The CDR3 sequence is 15 residues long. V was cut by 3 bases and J by 1 base, with 13 bases left in between. Here the CDR3 reads CASSDRGTVQETQYF. CDR3 sequence (DNA): TGTGCCAGCAGCGACCGGGGGACGGTCCAAGAGACCCAGTACTTC.

This rearrangement joins TRBV18 to TRBJ1-3, with D maybe TRBD1 (5 bases). Trimming left V 2 bases short and J 2 bases short, with 10 bases between. From germline, CDR1 is KGHSH and CDR2 LQKENI. The CDR3 runs 15 residues. CDR3 coding DNA: TGTGCCAGCTCACCAGGGGCAGGGCCTGGAAACACCATATATTTT. It specifies CASSPGAGPGNTIYF.

This clone was observed once. The rearrangement links TRBV19 to TRBJ2-7; the D gene is possibly TRBD2 (5 bases). Germline V gives CDR1 LNHDA, CDR2 SQIVND (reference sequence). Trimming removed 8 bases at V and 3 bases at J, with 14 bases between. The CDR3 loop spans 13 amino acids. CDR3: CASRDLGSYEQYF. Here the CDR3 DNA reads TGTGCCAGTCGCGACTTGGGGAGCTACGAGCAGTACTTC.

This clone came up once. The CDR3 bases are TGTGCCAGAGAGACCAATCAGCCCCAGCATTTT. Protein product: CARETNQPQHF. V is TRBV6-5 and J is TRBJ1-5; D gene unclear. This CDR3 region has 11 residues. CDR1 is MNHEY and CDR2 is SVGAGI in the germline V gene. Trimming pared 9 bases from V and 3 bases from J, leaving 6 bases between.

This clone was seen a handful of times. CDR3 coding DNA: TGTGCCAGCAGCTCACACAGATCGAATTCACCCCTCCACTTT. Translating it yields CASSSHRSNSPLHF. V gene TRBV6-5 combines with J gene TRBJ1-6; D ambiguous. V dropped 6 bases and J dropped 7 bases, with 13 bases sitting between them. The CDR3 contains 14 residues. Germline loops: CDR1 MNHEY, CDR2 SVGAGI.

The J gene is TRBJ2-7, the V gene TRBV7-2; a weak D match, TRBD2 (6 bases). This CDR3 contains 15 residues. Trimming removed 5 bases at V and 4 bases at J, with 18 bases between. Germline V lookup: CDR1 SGHTA, CDR2 FQGNSA. The CDR3 sequence: CASSPTGTGLYEQYF. The CDR3 DNA is TGTGCCAGCAGCCCCACCGGGACTGGCCTATACGAGCAGTACTTC.

Of note for this clone: Other DNA sequences in the sample encode the same CDR3. The chain combines TRBV5-4 with TRBJ2-1; D not resolved. Germline loops: CDR1 SGHNT, CDR2 YYREEE (reference sequence). V was shortened by 0 bases and J by 7 bases, with 8 bases between the two germline ends. This CDR3 spans 13 amino acids. CDR3 region: CASSLVGVNEQFF. The CDR3 bases are TGTGCCAGCAGCTTGGTAGGAGTTAATGAGCAGTTCTTC.

The V gene is TRBV12-5, the J gene TRBJ1-4; D is undetermined. V gave up 0 bases and J gave up 5 bases, with 16 bases separating them. The CDR3 has 17 residues. CDR1 LGHNT and CDR2 FRNRAP come from the germline V gene. Here the CDR3 reads CASGLVIRGVANEKLFF. The CDR3, as DNA: TGTGCTAGTGGTTTGGTGATCCGGGGTGTGGCCAATGAAAAACTGTTTTTT.

CDR3 coding DNA: TGTGCCAGCAGTGAAACATTCTCTGGGGCCAACGTCCTGACTTTC. Its translation is CASSETFSGANVLTF. The genes are TRBV2 and TRBJ2-6; D gene uncertain. Between the trimmed V and J ends, which lost 2 bases and 0 bases, there was a span of 5 bases. CDR1 is SNHLY, CDR2 FYNNEI, per germline. This CDR3 is 15 amino acids long. Based on the CDR3 plus reference TRBV2 and TRBJ2-6, the full variable domain is EPEVTQTPSHQVTQMGQEVILRCVPISNHLYFYWYRQILGQKVEFLVSFYNNEISEKSEIFDDQFSVERPDGSNFTLKIRSTKLEDSAMYFCASSETFSGANVLTFGAGSRLTVL.

CDR3 in DNA: TGCGCCAGCAGCTCTGGCCCTTCAACCTACGAGCAGTACTTC. This sequence encodes CASSSGPSTYEQYF. V usage is TRBV5-1 and J usage is TRBJ2-7; D is undetermined. The CDR3 runs 14 residues. V gave up 3 bases and J gave up 2 bases, with 12 bases separating them. Germline V gene data show CDR1 as SGHRS and CDR2 as YFSETQ. The variable domain in full, completed from reference TRBV5-1 and TRBJ2-7, reads KAGVTQTPRYLIKTRGQQVTLSCSPISGHRSVSWYQQTPGQGLQFLFEYFSETQRNKGNFPGRFSGRQFSNSRSEMNVSTLELGDSALYLCASSSGPSTYEQYFGPGTRLTVT.

This clone has only one observation. The chain links TRBV19 to TRBJ2-3; 12 nucleotides line up with TRBD2. Unmatched junction bases numbered 7, after V lost 5 bases and J lost 4 bases. The CDR3 contains 16 residues. CDR1 is LNHDA and CDR2 is SQIVND in the germline V gene (reference sequence). CDR3 coding DNA: TGTGCCAGTAGTCCGAGGACTAGCGGGGCGTCAGATACGCAGTATTTT. This encodes CASSPRTSGASDTQYF.

The chain links TRBV5-1 to TRBJ2-3; no reliable D call. The CDR3 runs 13 residues. Germline V CDR1 and CDR2: SGHRS, YFSETQ. Trimming removed 4 bases from V and 5 bases from J, with 11 bases in between. The CDR3 bases are TGCGCCAGCAGCCCCTATTCGGAAGATACGCAGTATTTT. Translating gives CASSPYSEDTQYF.

The chain employs TRBV10-3 and TRBJ2-1; D possibly uses TRBD1 or TRBD2 (5 bases each). Trimming removed 2 bases at V and 3 bases at J, with 20 bases between. The CDR3 length is 18 residues. Per the germline V gene, CDR1 is ENHRY and CDR2 is SYGVKD. In DNA, the CDR3 is TGTGCCATCAGTGAGACCAAATCGAGAGGGACGGACTACAATGAGCAGTTCTTC. This gives the protein CAISETKSRGTDYNEQFF.

The V and J genes are TRBV6-5 and TRBJ1-1, with D perhaps TRBD1 (6 bases). V was clipped by 6 bases and J by 7 bases, with 15 bases between them. The length of the CDR3 is 13 residues. CDR1 and CDR2 (germline): MNHEY, SVGAGI. CDR3 protein: CASSVWGPYEAFF. The CDR3 nucleotides are TGTGCCAGCAGCGTGTGGGGGCCCTATGAAGCTTTCTTT.

The chain joins TRBV5-4 to TRBJ2-5; D is possibly TRBD1 (5 bases). The CDR3 totals 16 residues. V lost 4 bases and J lost 5, with 21 bases in between. Germline values: CDR1 SGHNT, CDR2 YYREEE (reference sequence). The DNA of the CDR3 is TGTGCCAGCAGCCAAGAGGCAAGGGGAATAATGGAGACCCAGTACTTC. Protein: CASSQEARGIMETQYF.

The chain combines TRBV6-1 with TRBJ2-5; tentative D call: TRBD2 (6 bases). TRBJ2-7 matches the DNA end more closely, so the J call is doubtful. This CDR3 is built from 14 residues. CDR1 is MNHNS, CDR2 SASEGT, per germline. In nucleotides, the CDR3 is TGTGCCAGCAGCCCGGGGGACGGTCCCTACGAGCAGTACTTC. It specifies CASSPGDGPYEQYF.

The chain has TRBV25-1 and TRBJ2-2; no firm D call. Trimming removed 6 bases at V and 3 bases at J, with 11 bases between. The CDR3 extends over 14 amino acids. The germline CDR1 and CDR2 sequences are MGHDK and SYGVNS. CDR3 DNA sequence: TGTGCCAGCAGCCATCTGGCGGACACCGGGGAGCTGTTTTTT. Translating it yields CASSHLADTGELFF.

The CDR3 region is CASSDWNTGELFF. CDR3 sequence (DNA): TGTGCCAGCAGTGATTGGAACACCGGGGAGCTGTTTTTT. The chain is built from TRBV6-1 and TRBJ2-2, with D unresolved. The CDR3 contains 13 residues. The V end was cut by 3 bases, the J end by 1 base, with 3 bases between. CDR1 and CDR2 from the germline V gene are MNHNS and SASEGT.

The rearrangement links TRBV5-4 to TRBJ1-1; no reliable D call. Germline-derived CDR1 and CDR2 are SGHNT and YYREEE (reference sequence). Trimming removed 7 bases from V and 2 bases from J, with 9 bases in between. The length of the CDR3 is 12 residues. The DNA for the CDR3 is TGTGCCAGCGGGCGGGGTAACACTGAAGCTTTCTTT. Amino acid sequence: CASGRGNTEAFF.

The CDR3 loop is CASRQGTSGIDTQYF. DNA for the CDR3: TGTGCCAGCAGACAGGGGACTAGCGGGATCGATACGCAGTATTTT. V and J are TRBV2 and TRBJ2-3; TRBD2 matches 13 bases. The CDR3 length is 15 residues. The V gene end was trimmed by 6 bases and the J gene end by 6 bases; junction bases not matched to a gene: 6. CDR1 and CDR2 from the germline V gene are SNHLY and FYNNEI.

The genes are TRBV28 and TRBJ2-7; maybe TRBD2 (6 bases). V shed 7 bases and J shed 0 bases, with 16 bases lying between them. CDR3 length: 15 amino acids. Germline V gives CDR1 MDHEN, CDR2 SYDVKM. The CDR3 region has the DNA TGTGCCAGCACCGACTTAGCGGCCGACTCCTACGAGCAGTACTTC. Encoded protein: CASTDLAADSYEQYF. Combining the CDR3 with reference TRBV28 and TRBJ2-7 gives the whole variable domain DVKVTQSSRYLVKRTGEKVFLECVQDMDHENMFWYRQDPGLGLRLIYFSYDVKMKEKGDIPEGYSVSREKKERFSLILESASTNQTSMYLCASTDLAADSYEQYFGPGTRLTVT.

The sample holds a few counts of this clone. The chain has TRBV19 and TRBJ1-1; D is perhaps TRBD1 (5 bases). This CDR3 comprises 15 residues. The V end lost 4 bases, the J end lost 0 bases, and 12 bases lay between the germline ends. CDR1 LNHDA and CDR2 SQIVND come from the germline V gene (reference sequence). The chain's CDR3 is CASSRQTEMNTEAFF. In nucleotides, the CDR3 is TGTGCCAGTAGTAGACAGACAGAAATGAACACTGAAGCTTTCTTT.

The V and J genes are TRBV2 and TRBJ2-3, with 7 bases fitting TRBD1. V dropped 5 bases and J dropped 0; count of bases not matched to a gene: 23. The germline V gene has CDR1 SNHLY and CDR2 FYNNEI. CDR3 length: 21 residues. CDR3 sequence (DNA): TGTGCCAGCAGTTTAATCTCGGACAGGTACCCTACACCCCCCAGCACAGATACGCAGTATTTT. As protein: CASSLISDRYPTPPSTDTQYF.

V and J are TRBV5-4 and TRBJ2-7; 8 bases agree with TRBD1. The CDR3 contains 13 residues. Per the germline V gene, CDR1 is SGHNT and CDR2 is YYREEE (reference sequence). The V segment lost 4 bases and the J segment 6 bases; nucleotides outside the gene matches: 6. The CDR3 DNA reads as TGTGCCAGCAGCGCCGGACAGGGTTTCGAGCAGTACTTC. It specifies CASSAGQGFEQYF.

The rearrangement uses TRBV10-1 and TRBJ1-2; 9 bases line up with TRBD1. The CDR3 runs 13 residues. Germline assignment: CDR1 WNHNN and CDR2 SYGVQD (reference sequence). Losses at the gene ends were 5 bases for V and 8 bases for J; bases not matched to a gene: 6. The CDR3 DNA reads as TGCGCCAGCAGTTATTCGACAGGGGGGGGCTACACCTTC. This encodes CASSYSTGGGYTF.

The chain joins TRBV19 to TRBJ2-1; 11 bases fit TRBD2. This CDR3 has 16 amino acids. V lost 4 bases and J lost 8; bases outside the gene matches: 10. Germline CDR1 reads LNHDA; CDR2 reads SQIVND (reference sequence). CDR3 DNA: TGTGCCAGTAGTACCCCGACTAGCGGGAATCATCATGAGCAGTTCTTC. Residues: CASSTPTSGNHHEQFF.

This chain joins TRBV5-6 and TRBJ1-6; D unresolved. The ends were cut back, 4 bases at V and 3 bases at J, with 11 bases in the middle. This CDR3 contains 15 residues. The germline V gene has CDR1 SGHDT and CDR2 YYEEEE. The CDR3 DNA sequence: TGTGCCAGCAGCCCCGGGCCCTACTATAATTCACCCCTCCACTTT. Protein product: CASSPGPYYNSPLHF.

The chain is built from TRBV28 and TRBJ1-5; no definite D call. V was trimmed by 4 bases and J by 7 bases, leaving 14 bases between them. Germline lookup yields CDR1 MDHEN and CDR2 SYDVKM. This CDR3 contains 14 residues. The chain's CDR3 is CASSSVRFDQPQHF. CDR3 in DNA: TGTGCCAGCAGTTCTGTCAGGTTCGACCAGCCCCAGCATTTT. The full variable domain, with the rest looked up from reference TRBV28 and TRBJ1-5, is DVKVTQSSRYLVKRTGEKVFLECVQDMDHENMFWYRQDPGLGLRLIYFSYDVKMKEKGDIPEGYSVSREKKERFSLILESASTNQTSMYLCASSSVRFDQPQHFGDGTRLSIL.